The 25 T cell receptor beta chains reported below all come from one sample, sequenced in a study of Graves' ophthalmopathy and Graves' hyperthyroidism. Amplification of TCR beta CDR3 regions used RNA transcripts. Amplification began with first-round RT-PCR using HTBI primers, then second-round multiplex PCR was performed. One entry per CDR3 protein results from TCRdb running MiXCR on the multiplex PCR reads. Of 740,000 or so distinct CDR3 sequences in the sample, 40% were seen once. Sequencing was done on a sample of peripheral blood. The receptor set was obtained from an adult man with Graves' ophthalmopathy.

The chain is built from TRBV6-5 and TRBJ1-6; 7 bases map to TRBD1. The CDR3 covers 15 residues. Trimming took 5 bases from V and 9 from J; bases not matched to a gene: 10. Germline CDR1 MNHEY, CDR2 SVGAGI. The CDR3 loop is CASSEESGGRSPLHF. The CDR3 nucleotides are TGTGCCAGCAGTGAAGAATCAGGGGGTCGTTCACCCCTCCACTTT.

The chain couples TRBV6-5 to TRBJ1-1, with D unresolved. Germline-derived CDR1 and CDR2 are MNHEY and SVGAGI. The CDR3 contains 15 residues. Trimming cost V 0 bases and J 2 bases, with 10 bases left between them. CDR3 sequence (DNA): TGTGCCAGCAGTTACTCCTTCCCAAGTAACACTGAAGCTTTCTTT. It yields the protein CASSYSFPSNTEAFF.

This clonotype occurred many times. The CDR3 nucleotides are TGTGCCAGCGGAGACAGTCCTAATTCACCCCTCCACTTT. This encodes CASGDSPNSPLHF. The V call is TRBV7-2, the J call TRBJ1-6; D perhaps matches TRBD1 (5 bases). The ends were cut back, 8 bases at V and 6 bases at J, with 11 bases in the middle. From germline, CDR1 is SGHTA and CDR2 FQGNSA. The CDR3 is made up of 13 amino acids.

The genes are TRBV20-1 and TRBJ2-1; the D gene is possibly TRBD2 (6 bases). The CDR3 loop spans 15 amino acids. Germline V gene data show CDR1 as DFQATT and CDR2 as SNEGSKA (reference sequence). Trimming stripped 5 bases from V and 5 bases from J, with 19 bases between. CDR3 loop: CSAPPLATLDNEQFF. The CDR3 DNA follows: TGCAGTGCTCCCCCCCTAGCGACGTTGGACAATGAGCAGTTCTTC.

The chain is built from TRBV11-2 and TRBJ2-3, with D uncertain. The ends were cut back, 5 bases at V and 2 bases at J, with 8 bases in the middle. The CDR3 sequence is 13 residues long. Germline V CDR1 and CDR2: SGHAT, FQNNGV. CDR3 sequence (DNA): TGTGCCAGCAGCCTTGACAACACAGATACGCAGTATTTT. This codes for CASSLDNTDTQYF. Full variable domain (missing parts from reference TRBV11-2 and TRBJ2-3): EAGVAQSPRYKIIEKRQSVAFWCNPISGHATLYWYQQILGQGPKLLIQFQNNGVVDDSQLPKDRFSAERLKGVDSTLKIQPAKLEDSAVYLCASSLDNTDTQYFGPGTRLTVL.

This CDR3 reads CASSIQRWAFF. The CDR3 bases are TGTGCCAGTAGTATACAGCGATGGGCTTTCTTT. The V call is TRBV19, the J call TRBJ1-1, with D unclear. Germline CDR1 reads LNHDA; CDR2 reads SQIVND (reference sequence). The CDR3 runs to 11 residues. V was pared by 2 bases and J by 11 bases, with 9 bases between.

This clonotype showed up many times. J is TRBJ2-7 and V is TRBV10-2, with TRBD2 matching over 11 bases. This CDR3 is 16 amino acids long. Germline CDR1 and CDR2: WSHSY and SAAADI. V trimming: 3 bases; J trimming: 5 bases; junction bases outside the gene matches: 9. In DNA, the CDR3 is TGCGCCAGCAGTGAACTAGCGGGAGTTGTCCCCCACGAGCAGTACTTC. It codes for CASSELAGVVPHEQYF.

A note on this clonotype: At one boundary the junction diverges from the germline segment, which might be a read error. The chain employs TRBV10-3 and TRBJ1-4; possible D gene TRBD1, 6 bases. The CDR3 extends over 18 amino acids. CDR1 is ENHRY, CDR2 SYGVKD, per germline. CDR3 coding DNA: TGTGCCAGCAGTCCCCTCGGGCAGGGGTGGGGAACTAATGAAAAACTGTTTTTT. It codes for CASSPLGQGWGTNEKLFF.

V gene TRBV10-3 combines with J gene TRBJ2-2; the D gene is possibly TRBD1 (6 bases). CDR1 is ENHRY, CDR2 SYGVKD, per germline. This CDR3 has 13 amino acids. The CDR3 bases are TGTGTCAGGGGCGAGACACACACCGGGGAGCTGTTTTTT. Protein sequence: CVRGETHTGELFF.

This clonotype has a single count. The J gene is TRBJ1-1, the V gene TRBV2; D may be TRBD1 (5 bases). The V end was cut by 8 bases, the J end by 4 bases, with 17 bases between. The CDR3 is 14 amino acids. CDR1 SNHLY and CDR2 FYNNEI come from the germline V gene. The CDR3 reads CASERRGIGTEAFF. The CDR3 coding sequence is TGTGCCAGCGAGAGGAGGGGTATCGGCACTGAAGCTTTCTTT.

This chain uses TRBV29-1 with TRBJ1-2, with 9 bases identical to TRBD1. Germline assignment: CDR1 SQVTM and CDR2 ANQGSEA. The V and J ends lost 4 bases and 7 bases, in that order; junction bases with no gene match: 10. The CDR3 length is 14 residues. The CDR3 loop is CSVGWGQGRVGYTF. In nucleotides, the CDR3 is TGCAGCGTTGGTTGGGGACAGGGACGGGTTGGCTACACCTTC.

The V call is TRBV7-2, the J call TRBJ2-2; D remains ambiguous. Trimming left V 1 base short and J 5 bases short, with 5 bases between. CDR1 and CDR2 from the germline V gene are SGHTA and FQGNSA. The CDR3 covers 13 residues. As DNA, the CDR3 is TGTGCCAGCAGCTTAGGAAAAACCGGGGAGCTGTTTTTT. Its translation is CASSLGKTGELFF.

This clonotype was seen a single time. V is TRBV25-1 and J is TRBJ2-2; TRBD2 matches 13 bases. Germline V gives CDR1 MGHDK, CDR2 SYGVNS. This CDR3 has 19 residues. J gave up 1 base and V 6 bases, and 11 bases lay outside the gene matches. The CDR3 DNA sequence: TGTGCCAGCAGCTTAGATAGCGGACTAGCGGGGGTGAACACCGGGGAGCTGTTTTTT. This gives the protein CASSLDSGLAGVNTGELFF.

This clonotype occurred many times. This chain links TRBV2 with TRBJ1-2; D gene unclear. The CDR3 sequence is 12 residues long. Germline CDR1 and CDR2: SNHLY and FYNNEI. V was cut by 7 bases and J by 7 bases, with 13 bases left in between. CDR3 in amino acids: CASIRFGRGYTF. The CDR3 DNA is TGTGCCAGCATCAGGTTCGGTCGTGGCTACACCTTC.

J is TRBJ2-7 and V is TRBV30, with TRBD1 matching over 8 bases. V gave up 3 bases and J gave up 8 bases; unmatched junction bases: 6. Germline V gene lookup returns CDR1 GTSNPN and CDR2 SVGIG (reference sequence). The CDR3 totals 12 residues. DNA for the CDR3: TGTGCCTGGAGCCCAGGACAGGGCAAGCAGTACTTC. This translates into CAWSPGQGKQYF. The variable domain in full, with the rest retrieved from reference TRBV30 and TRBJ2-7, is SQTIHQWPATLVQPVGSPLSLECTVEGTSNPNLYWYRQAAGRGLQLLFYSVGIGQISSEVPQNLSASRPQDRQFILSSKKLLLSDSGFYLCAWSPGQGKQYFGPGTRLTVT.

V gene TRBV7-9 combines with J gene TRBJ2-7, with TRBD1 matching 9 bases. V lost 5 bases to trimming and J lost 3 bases; unmatched junction nucleotides: 14. The CDR3 totals 17 residues. The germline V gene encodes CDR1 SEHNR and CDR2 FQNEAQ (reference sequence). CDR3 DNA sequence: TGTGCCAGCAGCCCTGGGACAGGGAGAGTTAGGGGCTACGAGCAGTACTTC. Its translation is CASSPGTGRVRGYEQYF.

As for this clonotype: A much more abundant neighbour one base away suggests this may be a read error. The chain has TRBV12-3 or TRBV12-4 and TRBJ1-6, with D maybe TRBD1 (5 bases). V gave up 8 bases and J gave up 10 bases, with 18 bases separating them. The CDR3 loop spans 14 amino acids. CDR3 DNA: TGTGCCAGCTCGGTGGCAGGGAGAGACTCACCCCTCCACTTT. It codes for CASSVAGRDSPLHF.

This sequence joins TRBV10-3 and TRBJ1-4, with 7 bases fitting TRBD1. The CDR3 consists of 14 residues. In germline, CDR1 is ENHRY, CDR2 SYGVKD. The V and J ends lost 10 bases and 8 bases, in that order; junction bases with no gene match: 13. The CDR3 reads CASRGDRESEKLFF. The CDR3, as DNA: TGTGCCAGCCGAGGAGACAGGGAATCGGAAAAACTGTTTTTT.

Comment on this clonotype: Since a much larger clone is just one base distant, this may be a read error. The chain has TRBV2 and TRBJ1-4; D gene ambiguous. In germline, CDR1 is SNHLY, CDR2 FYNNEI. This CDR3 contains 14 residues. CDR3 nucleotide sequence: TGTGCCGGCAGTGTTTCGCGGCTAAATGAAAAACTGTTTTTT. It codes for CAGSVSRLNEKLFF.

The genes are TRBV20-1 and TRBJ1-1; D gene unclear. Germline values: CDR1 DFQATT, CDR2 SNEGSKA (reference sequence). V dropped 7 bases and J dropped 2 bases, with 17 bases sitting between them. The CDR3 consists of 14 residues. The CDR3 DNA is TGCAGTGTGGGGAGAGGCGGGCGCAACACTGAAGCTTTCTTT. Its protein is CSVGRGGRNTEAFF.

The V and J genes are TRBV7-9 and TRBJ2-2, with a possible D match to TRBD1 (6 bases). CDR3 length: 14 amino acids. The germline V gene has CDR1 SEHNR and CDR2 FQNEAQ (reference sequence). The V end was cut by 5 bases, the J end by 5 bases, with 12 bases between. CDR3 coding DNA: TGTGCCAGCAGCATTACTACAGGGACCGGGGAGCTGTTTTTT. Translated: CASSITTGTGELFF.

In the case of this clonotype: A much larger clone sits a single nucleotide away, making a read error possible. The chain links TRBV29-1 to TRBJ2-1; D unclear. This CDR3 spans 8 amino acids. Deletions cut 4 bases from V and 10 bases from J, with 2 bases between. CDR1 and CDR2 from the germline V gene are SQVTM and ANQGSEA. CDR3 nucleotides: TGCAGCGTTGGGGAGCAGTTCTTC. It specifies CSVGEQFF.

This clonotype has at least ten counts. The rearrangement uses TRBV10-3 and TRBJ1-4; tentatively, D is TRBD1 (5 bases). Trimming pared 4 bases from V and 8 bases from J, leaving 17 bases between. Germline CDR1 ENHRY, CDR2 SYGVKD. The CDR3 spans 15 residues. The CDR3 reads CAISGIGVRDEKLFF. Written as DNA, the CDR3 is TGTGCCATCAGTGGGATAGGGGTGCGGGACGAAAAACTGTTTTTT.

This clonotype occurred once. The rearrangement links TRBV25-1 to TRBJ1-2; 9 bases line up with TRBD1. This CDR3 has 12 residues. Germline loops: CDR1 MGHDK, CDR2 SYGVNS. Losses at the gene ends were 7 bases for V and 8 bases for J; bases not matched to a gene: 5. The CDR3 DNA follows: TGTGCCAGCACCGGGACAGGGAACGGCTACACCTTC. Its translation: CASTGTGNGYTF.

Many counts were recorded for this clonotype. V and J are TRBV7-9 and TRBJ2-5; D not certain. CDR1 and CDR2 (germline): SEHNR, FQNEAQ (reference sequence). The CDR3 consists of 17 residues. V was cut by 5 bases and J by 2 bases, with 21 bases left in between. This CDR3 reads CASSPPGLAEVQETQYF. The CDR3 DNA sequence: TGTGCCAGCAGCCCTCCGGGTCTGGCAGAAGTGCAAGAGACCCAGTACTTC.